This T cell receptor beta chain was recorded in a study of T-cell memory formation after mild COVID-19. Study-wide findings and caveats: Researchers found some responding clones in pre-infection memory, a sign that cross-reactive memory joined. Confirmation of SARS-CoV-2 specificity was lacking for second-wave clones peaking day 37.

This clonotype was seen only a few times. Its target is unknown. TCRalpha and TCRbeta libraries used 5'RACE with constant-segment primers and UMIs. TCRdb passed the 5' RACE reads through MiXCR, listing each CDR3 protein once. The sample yields about 470,000 distinct CDR3 sequences, roughly 18% seen once. The source is an adult woman who had mild COVID-19 (a few samples of this study predate the infection). Cell type and time point are not known. Sequencing used PBMCs or a T cell subset sorted from them (not recorded which).

CDR3 coding DNA: TGTGCCAGCAGTTTCTCCAGGGACGATCAGCCCCAGCATTTT. Residues: CASSFSRDDQPQHF. The chain joins TRBV12-3 or TRBV12-4 to TRBJ1-5, with D possibly TRBD1 on 5 matching bases. The CDR3 consists of 14 residues. Trimming removed 3 bases at V and 5 bases at J, with 11 bases between.